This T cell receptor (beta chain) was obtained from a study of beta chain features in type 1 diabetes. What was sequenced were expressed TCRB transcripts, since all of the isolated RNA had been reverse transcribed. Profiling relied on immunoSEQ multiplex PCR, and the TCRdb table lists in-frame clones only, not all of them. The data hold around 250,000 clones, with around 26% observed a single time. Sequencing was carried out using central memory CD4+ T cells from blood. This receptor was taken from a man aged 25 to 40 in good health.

Written as DNA, the CDR3 is TGTGCCAGCACCCCCCCCAACGAGCAGTACTTC. It yields the protein CASTPPNEQYF. The V call is TRBV27, the J call TRBJ2-7; D unresolved. The V gene lost 7 bases and the J gene lost 5 bases, with 9 bases spanning the gap. The germline CDR1 and CDR2 sequences are MNHEY and SMNVEV (reference sequence). This CDR3 is 11 amino acids long.